The 30 T cell receptor beta chains reported below all come from one sample, sequenced in a study of beta chain features in type 1 diabetes. These receptors' antigens are unknown. The isolated RNA, all of it, was reverse transcribed, so expressed TCRB transcripts were what got sequenced. Profiled with immunoSEQ multiplex PCR; TCRdb holds only in-frame clones, not every one. The sample comprises a few hundred thousand clones, 16% of which are singletons, and approximately 0.086% rests with the top ten. Study-level points and caveats: Shorter TCRB CDR3s, moderately but significantly so, were found in Type 1 diabetes patients in all four CD4+ subsets.

Material: naive CD4+ T cells from blood. These receptors all stem from a man in his thirties or forties with type 1 diabetes.

The CDR3 region is CASSPGQGTSYNEQFF. The CDR3 bases are TGCGCCAGCAGCCCGGGACAGGGGACGTCCTACAATGAGCAGTTCTTC. The gene calls are TRBV5-1 and TRBJ2-1; TRBD1 matches at 10 bases. CDR1 SGHRS and CDR2 YFSETQ come from the germline V gene. The CDR3 has 16 amino acids. Trimming removed 4 bases from V and 1 base from J; junction bases left unmatched: 5.

A word on this clone: Additional DNA sequences in this sample encode the identical CDR3. V gene TRBV9 combines with J gene TRBJ2-5, with 8 bases lining up with TRBD2. CDR1 and CDR2 from the germline V gene are SGDLS and YYNGEE. The CDR3 consists of 14 residues. V dropped 2 bases and J dropped 2; count of bases not matched to a gene: 2. The CDR3 DNA reads TGTGCCAGCAGCGTCGGGACTAGTCAAGAGACCCAGTACTTC. It is translated as CASSVGTSQETQYF. The whole variable domain, remainder taken from reference TRBV9 and TRBJ2-5, is DSGVTQTPKHLITATGQRVTLRCSPRSGDLSVYWYQQSLDQGLQFLIQYYNGEERAKGNILERFSAQQFPDLHSELNLSSLELGDSALYFCASSVGTSQETQYFGPGTRLLVL.

The chain is built from TRBV29-1 and TRBJ2-3; 8 bases align to TRBD1. V shed 7 bases, J shed 0 bases, and the junction held 6 bases outside the gene matches. CDR3 length: 14 amino acids. Per germline, CDR1 SQVTM and CDR2 ANQGSEA. The CDR3 DNA follows: TGCAGCGCGGACAGGGACCCTAGCACAGATACGCAGTATTTT. Translation gives CSADRDPSTDTQYF.

This chain links TRBV20-1 with TRBJ2-7, with 7 bases identical to TRBD2. The J segment lost 1 base and the V segment lost 8 bases, leaving 2 bases of the junction unmatched. The germline CDR1 and CDR2 sequences are DFQATT and SNEGSKA (reference sequence). The CDR3 runs 11 residues. CDR3 residues: CSCGGSYEQYF. The CDR3 DNA reads as TGCAGTTGCGGGGGATCCTACGAGCAGTACTTC.

The chain combines TRBV28 with TRBJ2-5; 9 nucleotides match TRBD1. V lost 3 bases to trimming and J lost 5 bases; unmatched junction nucleotides: 1. Per germline, CDR1 MDHEN and CDR2 SYDVKM. This CDR3 comprises 13 residues. CDR3 protein: CASSFDRGETQYF. The DNA of the CDR3 is TGTGCCAGCAGTTTTGACAGGGGGGAGACCCAGTACTTC.

This clone was recorded a few times. The rearrangement joins TRBV7-9 to TRBJ2-6; a possible D gene is TRBD1 (5 bases). Trimming left V 5 bases short and J 0 bases short, with 8 bases between. Germline CDR1 reads SEHNR; CDR2 reads FQNEAQ (reference sequence). The CDR3 spans 15 residues. CDR3 sequence reads: CASSQDSSGANVLTF. CDR3 nucleotides: TGTGCCAGCAGCCAAGACAGCTCTGGGGCCAACGTCCTGACTTTC.

There are a few counts of this clone. The chain employs TRBV28 and TRBJ2-1; 11 bases match TRBD2. The germline CDR1 and CDR2 sequences are MDHEN and SYDVKM. The V segment lost 2 bases and the J segment 3 bases; nucleotides outside the gene matches: 6. This CDR3 is built from 17 residues. CDR3 in amino acids: CASSLGTSGAIYNEQFF. The CDR3 coding sequence is TGTGCCAGCAGTTTAGGGACTAGCGGAGCTATCTACAATGAGCAGTTCTTC.

This clone turned up a few times. This sequence joins TRBV21-1 and TRBJ2-1; the tabulated D call, TRBD2, remains unverified against the DNA. TRBV21-1 is deemed a pseudogene. The CDR3 has 15 amino acids. In DNA form, the CDR3 reads TGTGCCAGCAGCAGAGTAGCGGGACCCTACAATGAGCAGTTCTTC. It translates to CASSRVAGPYNEQFF.

This CDR3 reads CASSPGASLTEAFF. The CDR3 nucleotides are TGCGCCAGCAGCCCAGGGGCCTCGCTGACTGAAGCTTTCTTT. This chain links TRBV4-1 with TRBJ1-1, with D tentatively TRBD1 (6 bases). Looked up from germline, CDR1 is MGHRA and CDR2 is YSYEKL. This CDR3 has 14 residues. The V end lost 4 bases, the J end lost 5 bases, and 14 bases lay between the germline ends.

This clone was counted between two and nine times. The chain is built from TRBV30 and TRBJ2-3; TRBD1 matches at 9 bases. V lost 5 bases to trimming and J lost 0 bases; unmatched junction nucleotides: 0. The V gene's germline CDR1 is GTSNPN and CDR2 SVGIG (reference sequence). The CDR3 runs 13 residues. The CDR3 loop is CAWGTGSTDTQYF. CDR3 sequence (DNA): TGTGCCTGGGGGACAGGGAGCACAGATACGCAGTATTTT.

This clone came up a few times. The gene calls are TRBV6-5 and TRBJ2-5; TRBD2 aligns across 10 bases. Germline V gene sequence: CDR1 MNHEY, CDR2 SVGAGI. This CDR3 is 15 amino acids long. The V segment lost 4 bases and the J segment 2 bases; nucleotides outside the gene matches: 4. The CDR3, as DNA: TGTGCCAGCAGTTTAAGGACTAGCGGACAAGAGACCCAGTACTTC. Protein product: CASSLRTSGQETQYF.

The chain has TRBV7-9 and TRBJ2-2; 9 bases line up with TRBD1. Trimming removed 3 bases from V and 5 bases from J; junction bases left unmatched: 7. CDR3 length: 16 amino acids. Germline CDR1 reads SEHNR; CDR2 reads FQNEAQ (reference sequence). The CDR3 loop is CASSFRDRERTGELFF. The CDR3 DNA reads TGTGCCAGCAGCTTCCGGGACAGGGAGAGAACCGGGGAGCTGTTTTTT. Full variable domain (remainder filled in from reference TRBV7-9 and TRBJ2-2): DTGVSQNPRHKITKRGQNVTFRCDPISEHNRLYWYRQTLGQGPEFLTYFQNEAQLEKSRLLSDRFSAERPKGSFSTLEIQRTEQGDSAMYLCASSFRDRERTGELFFGEGSRLTVL.

The J gene is TRBJ1-2, the V gene TRBV7-8; the D is unclear. The V gene's germline CDR1 is SGHVS and CDR2 FQNEAQ. This CDR3 is built from 15 residues. V was trimmed by 1 base and J by 8 bases, leaving 17 bases between them. This CDR3 reads CASSLDLLGLQGYTF. CDR3 coding DNA: TGTGCCAGCAGCTTAGATCTCTTGGGTCTTCAGGGCTACACCTTC.

This clone turned up a few times. The chain carries TRBV7-9 and TRBJ2-5; 12 nucleotides agree with TRBD1. The CDR3 runs 15 residues. V was pared by 8 bases and J by 5 bases, with 9 bases of the junction left unmatched. Per the germline V gene, CDR1 is SEHNR and CDR2 is FQNEAQ (reference sequence). For the CDR3, the DNA is TGTGCCAGCCGACGGGACAGGGGGCCCGGGGAGACCCAGTACTTC. This sequence encodes CASRRDRGPGETQYF.

V is TRBV9 and J is TRBJ2-1; D is unresolved. Germline V lookup: CDR1 SGDLS, CDR2 YYNGEE. This CDR3 has 11 residues. The V end was cut by 3 bases, the J end by 5 bases, with 3 bases between. Here the CDR3 DNA reads TGTGCCAGCAGCGAAAACAATGAGCAGTTCTTC. This translates into CASSENNEQFF. Full variable domain (outside the CDR3, taken from reference TRBV9 and TRBJ2-1): DSGVTQTPKHLITATGQRVTLRCSPRSGDLSVYWYQQSLDQGLQFLIQYYNGEERAKGNILERFSAQQFPDLHSELNLSSLELGDSALYFCASSENNEQFFGPGTRLTVL.

This clone was counted only a few times. This chain links TRBV5-1 with TRBJ2-1; 9 positions match TRBD2. With V trimmed by 4 bases and J by 3 bases, 8 bases remained unmatched. This CDR3 is built from 16 residues. Germline loops: CDR1 SGHRS, CDR2 YFSETQ. CDR3 bases: TGCGCCAGCAGCACTCTAGCGGGAAACCTCTACAATGAGCAGTTCTTC. As protein: CASSTLAGNLYNEQFF.

A few counts support this clone. The V call is TRBV7-3, the J call TRBJ2-7, with 7 bases that match TRBD2. With V trimmed by 5 bases and J by 4 bases, 11 bases remained unmatched. The CDR3 extends over 15 amino acids. Per the germline V gene, CDR1 is SGHTA and CDR2 is FQGTGA. The CDR3 sequence is CASSEGGGRGYEQYF. The CDR3 nucleotides are TGTGCCAGCAGCGAAGGAGGCGGGAGAGGTTACGAGCAGTACTTC.

The V call is TRBV30, the J call TRBJ2-1; tentatively, D is TRBD2 (7 bases). The CDR3 is 14 residues long. Germline CDR1 reads GTSNPN; CDR2 reads SVGIG (reference sequence). V shed 0 bases and J shed 8 bases, with 14 bases lying between them. The CDR3 sequence is CAWSVAAGADEQFF. CDR3 in DNA: TGTGCCTGGAGTGTAGCGGCGGGGGCCGATGAGCAGTTCTTC.

This clone was detected only a few times. The chain has TRBV9 and TRBJ2-2; D call uncertain. CDR3 length: 14 residues. Germline loops: CDR1 SGDLS, CDR2 YYNGEE. Trimming removed 3 bases from V and 4 bases from J, with 10 bases in between. The CDR3 nucleotides read TGTGCCAGCAGCGCCTCTAGTATCACCGGGGAGCTGTTTTTT. As protein: CASSASSITGELFF.

The chain combines TRBV7-2 with TRBJ2-3, with TRBD2 identical over 8 bases. The CDR3 has 16 residues. The germline V gene has CDR1 SGHTA and CDR2 FQGNSA. V shed 6 bases and J 0 bases; nucleotides not matched to a gene: 8. CDR3 region: CASRSGLDWSTDTQYF. For the CDR3, the DNA is TGTGCCAGCAGGTCGGGACTAGATTGGAGCACAGATACGCAGTATTTT.

This clone was counted only a few times. The chain couples TRBV7-2 to TRBJ1-1, with D possibly being TRBD1 (6 bases). V was cut by 5 bases and J by 5 bases, with 18 bases left in between. Germline V gene lookup returns CDR1 SGHTA and CDR2 FQGNSA. The CDR3 covers 15 residues. Written as DNA, the CDR3 is TGTGCCAGCAGCACAAACACAGGGACGGGGACTGAAGCTTTCTTT. This gives the protein CASSTNTGTGTEAFF.

The chain links TRBV9 to TRBJ2-7; TRBD2 matches 11 bases. Germline lookup yields CDR1 SGDLS and CDR2 YYNGEE. The CDR3 runs to 18 residues. V shed 0 bases and J 0 bases; nucleotides not matched to a gene: 8. The chain's CDR3 is CASSVGTSGPLGSYEQYF. In DNA form, the CDR3 reads TGTGCCAGCAGCGTAGGGACTAGCGGGCCTCTGGGCTCCTACGAGCAGTACTTC.

There are a few counts of this clone. This chain connects TRBV4-2 to TRBJ2-5; TRBD2 matches at 10 bases. CDR3 size: 16 residues. From germline, CDR1 is LGHNA and CDR2 YNFKEQ. Trimming removed 0 bases from V and 4 bases from J; junction bases left unmatched: 5. The CDR3 bases are TGTGCCAGCAGCCAAGAAAGAGCGGGAGGGCGAGAGACCCAGTACTTC. Translation: CASSQERAGGRETQYF.

V is TRBV30 and J is TRBJ2-2; TRBD2 aligns across 13 bases. In germline, CDR1 is GTSNPN, CDR2 SVGIG (reference sequence). The CDR3 spans 18 residues. V shed 0 bases and J 4 bases; nucleotides not matched to a gene: 8. In DNA, the CDR3 is TGTGCCTGGAGTGTGATGGAAACTAGCGGGAGGGTCACCGGGGAGCTGTTTTTT. Its translation: CAWSVMETSGRVTGELFF.

This chain links TRBV29-1 with TRBJ1-4, with 8 nucleotides matching TRBD1. The germline V gene encodes CDR1 SQVTM and CDR2 ANQGSEA. The J segment lost 6 bases and the V segment lost 3 bases, leaving 3 bases of the junction unmatched. The CDR3 runs 13 residues. CDR3 sequence (DNA): TGCAGCGTTGAGGGGACAGGCGATGAAAAACTGTTTTTT. Encoded protein: CSVEGTGDEKLFF.

The chain couples TRBV29-1 to TRBJ2-7; 8 bases are a match to TRBD2. The germline V gene has CDR1 SQVTM and CDR2 ANQGSEA. The V segment lost 6 bases and the J segment 3 bases; nucleotides outside the gene matches: 4. This CDR3 region has 12 residues. CDR3 in DNA: TGCAGCGTCACCACTAGCGGCTACGAGCAGTACTTC. It codes for CSVTTSGYEQYF.

V is TRBV11-1 and J is TRBJ1-2, with 7 positions matching TRBD1. There are 13 residues in the CDR3. Germline CDR1 and CDR2: SGHAT and FQDESV (reference sequence). V trimming: 5 bases; J trimming: 2 bases; junction bases outside the gene matches: 2. CDR3 nucleotide sequence: TGTGCCAGCAGCCCAGGGGGGAACTATGGCTACACCTTC. Its translation: CASSPGGNYGYTF.

This chain connects TRBV19 to TRBJ2-6; D unclear. CDR1 and CDR2 (germline): LNHDA, SQIVND (reference sequence). Deletions cut 8 bases from V and 1 base from J, with 15 bases between. The CDR3 covers 16 residues. The CDR3 DNA is TGTGCCAGTGGGGTGGTAGGAGAGTCTGGGGCCAACGTCCTGACTTTC. It translates to CASGVVGESGANVLTF.

This chain uses TRBV10-3 with TRBJ2-5; no firm D call. The CDR3 length is 13 residues. Germline values: CDR1 ENHRY, CDR2 SYGVKD. Trimming removed 3 bases at V and 3 bases at J, with 8 bases between. The CDR3 nucleotides read TGTGCCATCAGTGAACGGATCGAAGAGACCCAGTACTTC. Encoded protein: CAISERIEETQYF.

This clone was counted once. The chain couples TRBV2 to TRBJ2-5, with 7 bases that match TRBD1. From germline, CDR1 is SNHLY and CDR2 FYNNEI. V lost 2 bases, J lost 5 bases, and 5 bases stayed unmatched. CDR3 length: 14 residues. The CDR3 spells CASSERQGGETQYF. CDR3 nucleotides: TGTGCCAGCAGTGAAAGACAGGGCGGGGAGACCCAGTACTTC.